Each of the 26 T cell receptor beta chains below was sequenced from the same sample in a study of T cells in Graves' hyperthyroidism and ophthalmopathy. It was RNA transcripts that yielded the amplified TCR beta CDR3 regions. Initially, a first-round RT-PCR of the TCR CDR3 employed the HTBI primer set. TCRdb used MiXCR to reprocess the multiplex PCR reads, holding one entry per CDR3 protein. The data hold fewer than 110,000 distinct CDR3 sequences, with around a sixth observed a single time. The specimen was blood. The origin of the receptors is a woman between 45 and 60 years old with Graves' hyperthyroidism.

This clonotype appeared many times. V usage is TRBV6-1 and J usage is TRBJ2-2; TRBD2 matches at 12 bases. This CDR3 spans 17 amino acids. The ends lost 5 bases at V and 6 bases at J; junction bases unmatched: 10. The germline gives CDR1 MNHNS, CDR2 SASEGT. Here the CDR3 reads CASSTPLAGGGAGELFF. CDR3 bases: TGTGCCAGCAGTACTCCCCTAGCGGGAGGGGGGGCCGGGGAGCTGTTTTTT.

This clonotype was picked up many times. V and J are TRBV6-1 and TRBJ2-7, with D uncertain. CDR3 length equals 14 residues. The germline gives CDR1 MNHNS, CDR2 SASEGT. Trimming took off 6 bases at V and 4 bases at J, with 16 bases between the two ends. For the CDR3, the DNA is TGTGCCAGCAGATCCTCAAAGGGAACATACGAGCAGTACGTC. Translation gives CASRSSKGTYEQYV.

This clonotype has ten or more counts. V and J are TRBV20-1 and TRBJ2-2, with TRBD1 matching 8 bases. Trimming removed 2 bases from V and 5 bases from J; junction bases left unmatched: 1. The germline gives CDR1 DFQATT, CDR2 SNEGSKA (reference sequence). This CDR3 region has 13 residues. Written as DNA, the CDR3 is TGCAGTGCTAGACACAGGGGGACCGGGGAGCTGTTTTTT. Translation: CSARHRGTGELFF.

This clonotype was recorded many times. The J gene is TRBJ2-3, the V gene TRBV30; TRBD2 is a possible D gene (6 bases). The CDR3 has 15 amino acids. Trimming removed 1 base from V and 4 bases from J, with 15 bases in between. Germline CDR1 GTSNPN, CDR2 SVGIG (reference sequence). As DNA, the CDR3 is TGTGCCTGGAGTGGATCCGGGAGAGGGGCAGATACGCAGTATTTT. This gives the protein CAWSGSGRGADTQYF.

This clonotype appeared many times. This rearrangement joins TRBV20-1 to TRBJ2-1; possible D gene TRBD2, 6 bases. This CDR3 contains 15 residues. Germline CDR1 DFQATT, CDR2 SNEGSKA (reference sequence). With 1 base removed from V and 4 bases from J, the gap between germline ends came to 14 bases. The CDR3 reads CSARVGGVNYNEQFF. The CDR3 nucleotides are TGCAGTGCTAGAGTAGGCGGGGTGAATTACAATGAGCAGTTCTTC.

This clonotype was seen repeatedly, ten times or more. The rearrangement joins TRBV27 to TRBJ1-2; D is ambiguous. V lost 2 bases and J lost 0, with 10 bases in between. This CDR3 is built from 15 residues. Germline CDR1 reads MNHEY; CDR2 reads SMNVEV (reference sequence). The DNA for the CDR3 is TGTGCCAGCAGTTTAGGAGGTGCCTCTAACTATGGCTACACCTTC. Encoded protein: CASSLGGASNYGYTF.

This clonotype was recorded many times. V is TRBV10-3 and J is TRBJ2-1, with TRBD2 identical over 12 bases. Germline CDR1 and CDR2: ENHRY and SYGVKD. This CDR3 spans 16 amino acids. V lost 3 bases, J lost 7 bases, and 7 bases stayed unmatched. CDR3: CAISDSTSGSGNEQFF. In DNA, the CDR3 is TGTGCCATCAGTGACTCGACTAGCGGGAGTGGGAATGAGCAGTTCTTC.

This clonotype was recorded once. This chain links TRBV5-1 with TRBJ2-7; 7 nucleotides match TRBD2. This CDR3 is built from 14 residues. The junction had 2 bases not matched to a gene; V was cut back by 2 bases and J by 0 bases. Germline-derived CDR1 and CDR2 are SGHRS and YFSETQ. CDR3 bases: TGCGCCAGCAGCTTCGAGCGGGACTCCTACGAGCAGTACTTC. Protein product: CASSFERDSYEQYF.

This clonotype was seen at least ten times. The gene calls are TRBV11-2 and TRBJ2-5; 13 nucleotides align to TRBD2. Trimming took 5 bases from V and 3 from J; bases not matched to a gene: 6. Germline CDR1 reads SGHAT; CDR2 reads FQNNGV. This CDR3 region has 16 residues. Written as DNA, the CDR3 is TGTGCCAGCAGCCTAGGACTAGCGGGAGTGAAAGAGACCCAGTACTTC. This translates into CASSLGLAGVKETQYF.

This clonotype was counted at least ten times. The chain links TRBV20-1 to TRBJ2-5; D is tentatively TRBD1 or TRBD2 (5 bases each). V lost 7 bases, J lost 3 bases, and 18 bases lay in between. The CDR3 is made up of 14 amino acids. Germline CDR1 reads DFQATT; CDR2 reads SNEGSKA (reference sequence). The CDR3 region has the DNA TGCAGTGGCCTCGCCGGGGCTTTGGAAGAGACCCAGTACTTC. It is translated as CSGLAGALEETQYF.

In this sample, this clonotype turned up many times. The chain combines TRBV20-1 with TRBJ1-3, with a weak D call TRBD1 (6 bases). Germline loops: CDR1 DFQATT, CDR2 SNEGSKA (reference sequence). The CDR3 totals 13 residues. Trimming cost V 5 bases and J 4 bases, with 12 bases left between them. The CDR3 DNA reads TGCAGTGCTCGACAGGTTTCAGGAAACACCATATATTTT. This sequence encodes CSARQVSGNTIYF.

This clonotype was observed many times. CDR3 nucleotide sequence: TGTGCCAGCAGCTTAGAGGGGGGACACCAGACTACCACGAACCTCAATGAGCAGTTCTTC. Protein product: CASSLEGGHQTTTNLNEQFF. This chain joins TRBV13 and TRBJ2-1; D tentatively fits TRBD1 or TRBD2 (6 bases each). CDR1 and CDR2 from the germline V gene are PRHDT and FYEKMQ (reference sequence). The V end was cut by 1 base, the J end by 6 bases, with 28 bases between. The CDR3 totals 20 residues.

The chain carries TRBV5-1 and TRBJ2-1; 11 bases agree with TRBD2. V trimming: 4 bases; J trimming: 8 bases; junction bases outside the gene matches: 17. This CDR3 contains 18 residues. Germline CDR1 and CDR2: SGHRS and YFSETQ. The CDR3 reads CASSPGLAVYKSQDEQFF. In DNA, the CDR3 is TGCGCCAGCAGCCCGGGACTAGCGGTCTATAAAAGCCAGGATGAGCAGTTCTTC. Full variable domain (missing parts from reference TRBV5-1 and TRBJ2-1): KAGVTQTPRYLIKTRGQQVTLSCSPISGHRSVSWYQQTPGQGLQFLFEYFSETQRNKGNFPGRFSGRQFSNSRSEMNVSTLELGDSALYLCASSPGLAVYKSQDEQFFGPGTRLTVL.

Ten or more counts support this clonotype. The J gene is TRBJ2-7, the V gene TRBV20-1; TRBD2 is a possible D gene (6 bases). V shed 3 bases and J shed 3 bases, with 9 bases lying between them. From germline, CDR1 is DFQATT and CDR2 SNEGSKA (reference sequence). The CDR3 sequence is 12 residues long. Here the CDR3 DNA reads TGCAGTGCTAGCGGGAGTTTCTACGAGCAGTACTTC. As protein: CSASGSFYEQYF.

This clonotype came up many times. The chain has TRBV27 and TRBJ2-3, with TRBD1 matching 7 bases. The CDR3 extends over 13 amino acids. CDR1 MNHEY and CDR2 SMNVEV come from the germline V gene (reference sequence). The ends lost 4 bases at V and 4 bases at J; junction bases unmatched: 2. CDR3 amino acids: CASSYQGADTQYF. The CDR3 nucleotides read TGTGCCAGCAGTTATCAGGGGGCAGATACGCAGTATTTT.

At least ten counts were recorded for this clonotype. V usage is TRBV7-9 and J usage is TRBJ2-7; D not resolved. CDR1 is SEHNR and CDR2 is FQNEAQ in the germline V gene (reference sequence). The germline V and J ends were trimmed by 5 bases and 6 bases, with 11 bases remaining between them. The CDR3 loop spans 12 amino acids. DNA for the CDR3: TGTGCCAGCAGCCTTGGTTGGGGCGAGCAGTACGTC. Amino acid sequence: CASSLGWGEQYV.

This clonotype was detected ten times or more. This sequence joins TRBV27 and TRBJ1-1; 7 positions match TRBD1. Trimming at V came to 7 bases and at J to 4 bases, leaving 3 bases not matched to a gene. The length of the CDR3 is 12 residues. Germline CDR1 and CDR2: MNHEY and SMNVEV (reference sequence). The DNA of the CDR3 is TGTGCCAGCATAGCAGGGGGCACTGAAGCTTTCTTT. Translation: CASIAGGTEAFF.

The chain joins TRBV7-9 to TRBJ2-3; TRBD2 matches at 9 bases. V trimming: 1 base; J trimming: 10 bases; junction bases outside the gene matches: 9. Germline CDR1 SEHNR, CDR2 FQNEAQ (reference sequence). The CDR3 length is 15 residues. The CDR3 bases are TGTGCCAGCAGCTTAGTGGTGCGGGAGGGCCCGCCGCAGTATTTT. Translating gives CASSLVVREGPPQYF.

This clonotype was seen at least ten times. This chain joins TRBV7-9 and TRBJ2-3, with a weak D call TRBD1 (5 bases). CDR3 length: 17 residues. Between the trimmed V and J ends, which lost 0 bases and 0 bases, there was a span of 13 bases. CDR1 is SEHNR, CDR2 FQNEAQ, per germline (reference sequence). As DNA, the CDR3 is TGTGCCAGCAGCTTAGCGCGTGCAGGGATGAGCACAGATACGCAGTATTTT. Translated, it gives CASSLARAGMSTDTQYF.

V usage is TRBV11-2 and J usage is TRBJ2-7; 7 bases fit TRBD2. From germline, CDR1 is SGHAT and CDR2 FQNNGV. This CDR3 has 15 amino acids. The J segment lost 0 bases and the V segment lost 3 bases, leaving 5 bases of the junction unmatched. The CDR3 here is CASSLGLAVSYEQYF. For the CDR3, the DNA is TGTGCCAGCAGCTTGGGTCTAGCGGTCTCCTACGAGCAGTACTTC.

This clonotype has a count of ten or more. Written as DNA, the CDR3 is TGTGCCAGCAGCTTAAGGTGGCAGGGGGACACCGGGGAGCTGTTTTTT. Its translation: CASSLRWQGDTGELFF. The chain joins TRBV7-9 to TRBJ2-2, with 7 bases that match TRBD1. The germline V gene has CDR1 SEHNR and CDR2 FQNEAQ (reference sequence). The CDR3 has 16 residues. The ends lost 2 bases at V and 3 bases at J; junction bases unmatched: 6.

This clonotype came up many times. CDR3 sequence (DNA): TGCAGCGTAGCGGAGAGCTCCTACAATGAGCAGTTCTTC. Translated, it gives CSVAESSYNEQFF. J is TRBJ2-1 and V is TRBV29-1; possibly TRBD2 for D (5 bases). V lost 6 bases, J lost 0 bases, and 9 bases lay in between. The CDR3 length is 13 residues. The germline V gene encodes CDR1 SQVTM and CDR2 ANQGSEA.

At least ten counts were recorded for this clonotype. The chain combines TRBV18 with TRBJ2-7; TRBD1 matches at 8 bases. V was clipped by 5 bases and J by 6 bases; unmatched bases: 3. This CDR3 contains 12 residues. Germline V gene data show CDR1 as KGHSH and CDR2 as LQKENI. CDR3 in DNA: TGTGCCAGCTCAGGACAGGGCAGCGAGCAGTACTTC. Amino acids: CASSGQGSEQYF.

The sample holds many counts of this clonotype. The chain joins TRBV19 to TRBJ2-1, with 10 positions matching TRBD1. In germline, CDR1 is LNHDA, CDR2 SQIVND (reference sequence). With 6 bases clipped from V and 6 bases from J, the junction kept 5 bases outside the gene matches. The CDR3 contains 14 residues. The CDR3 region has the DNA TGTGCCAGTAGCGACAGGGGGCAATTCAATGAGCAGTTCTTC. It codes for CASSDRGQFNEQFF.

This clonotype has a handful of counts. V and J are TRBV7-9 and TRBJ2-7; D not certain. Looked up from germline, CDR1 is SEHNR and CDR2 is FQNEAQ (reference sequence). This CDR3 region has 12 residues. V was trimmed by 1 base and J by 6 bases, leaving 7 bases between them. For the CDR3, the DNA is TGTGCCAGCAGCTTAGAGGTTCTCGAGCAGTACTTC. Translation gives CASSLEVLEQYF.

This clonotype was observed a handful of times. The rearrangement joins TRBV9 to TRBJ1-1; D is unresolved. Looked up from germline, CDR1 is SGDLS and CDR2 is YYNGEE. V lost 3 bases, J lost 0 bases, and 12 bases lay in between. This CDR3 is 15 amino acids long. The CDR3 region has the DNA TGTGCCAGCAGCGGGTTCGGGGTCATGAACACTGAAGCTTTCTTT. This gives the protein CASSGFGVMNTEAFF.